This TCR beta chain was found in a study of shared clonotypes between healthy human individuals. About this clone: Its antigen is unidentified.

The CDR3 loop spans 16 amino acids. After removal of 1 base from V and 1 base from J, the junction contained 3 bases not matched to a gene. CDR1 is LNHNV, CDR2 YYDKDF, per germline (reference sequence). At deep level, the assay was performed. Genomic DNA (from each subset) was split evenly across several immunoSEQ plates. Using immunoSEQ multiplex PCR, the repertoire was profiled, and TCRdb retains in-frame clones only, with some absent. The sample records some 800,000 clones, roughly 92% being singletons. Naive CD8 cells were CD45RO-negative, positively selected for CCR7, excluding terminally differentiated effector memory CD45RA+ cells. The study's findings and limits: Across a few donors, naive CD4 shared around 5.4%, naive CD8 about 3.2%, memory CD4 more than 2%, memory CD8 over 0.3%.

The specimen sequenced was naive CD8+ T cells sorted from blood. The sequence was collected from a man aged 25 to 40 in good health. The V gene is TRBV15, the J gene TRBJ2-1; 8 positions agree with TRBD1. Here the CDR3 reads CATSRGTGRSYNEQFF. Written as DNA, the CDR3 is TGTGCCACCAGCAGAGGGACAGGGCGATCCTACAATGAGCAGTTCTTC.